One sample yielded the 29 T cell receptor beta chains listed below, sequenced in a study of T cells in Graves' hyperthyroidism and ophthalmopathy. TCR beta CDR3 regions were amplified from RNA transcripts. TCR CDR3 regions were first amplified by RT-PCR with HTBI primers. From the multiplex PCR reads, TCRdb called clonotypes with MiXCR, one entry per CDR3 protein. Found here are about 500,000 distinct CDR3 sequences, 15% to 20% of them singletons; the top ten hold about 31%. Sequencing used blood. These receptors came from a woman aged 30 to 39 with Graves' ophthalmopathy.

This clonotype was seen at least ten times. This sequence joins TRBV30 and TRBJ2-1; D uncertain. Trimming removed 1 base from V and 9 bases from J, with 10 bases in between. Germline CDR1 is GTSNPN and CDR2 is SVGIG (reference sequence). This CDR3 is built from 12 residues. CDR3 nucleotides: TGTGCCTGGAGTGCAACATGGGGTGAGCAGTTCTTC. It translates to CAWSATWGEQFF.

The chain is built from TRBV6-2 or TRBV6-3 and TRBJ2-1; a weak D match, TRBD2 (5 bases). Trimming removed 5 bases from V and 8 bases from J, with 22 bases in between. The CDR3 is 16 amino acids. Germline CDR1 reads MNHEY; CDR2 reads SVGEGT. The DNA of the CDR3 is TGTGCCAGCAGTGGAGGCAGGCCAAGGTATTTGGATGAGCAGTTCTTC. Translation: CASSGGRPRYLDEQFF.

The rearrangement joins TRBV28 to TRBJ2-7; tentatively, D is TRBD1 or TRBD2 (5 bases each). V lost 6 bases and J 3 bases, leaving 15 bases between the germline ends. Germline CDR1 reads MDHEN; CDR2 reads SYDVKM. The CDR3 loop spans 14 amino acids. The CDR3 nucleotides read TGTGCCAGCAGGGGGGTGTTATATAGCTACGAGCAGTACTTC. Translation: CASRGVLYSYEQYF.

This clonotype has just a few counts. The V gene is TRBV19, the J gene TRBJ2-1; 9 nucleotides line up with TRBD2. V lost 6 bases to trimming and J lost 6 bases; unmatched junction nucleotides: 12. CDR1 LNHDA and CDR2 SQIVND come from the germline V gene (reference sequence). CDR3 length equals 16 residues. The CDR3 bases are TGTGCCAGTAGAAGGAAGCCTGAGACTAGCGGCAATGAGCAGTTCTTC. It codes for CASRRKPETSGNEQFF.

A remark on this clonotype: A much larger clone sits a single nucleotide away, making a read error possible. The rearrangement joins TRBV4-1 to TRBJ1-2; no reliable D call. The CDR3 consists of 15 residues. The V gene lost 1 base and the J gene lost 2 bases, with 11 bases spanning the gap. Germline V gene lookup returns CDR1 MGHRA and CDR2 YSYEKL. The CDR3 DNA follows: TGCGCCAGCAGCCAAGTTCGTGAAGAAAACTATGGCTACACCTTC. Translated, it gives CASSQVREENYGYTF.

About this clonotype itself: One base away lies a much larger clone, so this may be a sequencing read error. This sequence joins TRBV2 and TRBJ2-2; D could derive from TRBD1 or TRBD2 (5 bases each). The CDR3 has 14 residues. Germline CDR1 is SNHLY and CDR2 is FYNNEI. The CDR3 coding sequence is TGTACCAGTGCGGTGAGGGGGAACACCGGGGAGCTGTTTTTT. Its protein is CTSAVRGNTGELFF. Together with reference TRBV2 and TRBJ2-2, the CDR3 gives the full variable domain: EPEVTQTPSHQVTQMGQEVILRCVPISNHLYFYWYRQILGQKVEFLVSFYNNEISEKSEIFDDQFSVERPDGSNFTLKIRSTKLEDSAMYFCTSAVRGNTGELFFGEGSRLTVL.

This sequence joins TRBV19 and TRBJ2-7; TRBD2 matches 10 bases. This CDR3 has 15 residues. CDR1 and CDR2 from the germline V gene are LNHDA and SQIVND (reference sequence). The ends lost 6 bases at V and 2 bases at J; junction bases unmatched: 7. The CDR3 DNA reads TGTGCCAGTAGATCAGCGGGAGGGCTTCCCTACGAGCAGTACTTC. Encoded protein: CASRSAGGLPYEQYF. Drawing the rest from reference TRBV19 and TRBJ2-7, the complete variable domain is DGGITQSPKYLFRKEGQNVTLSCEQNLNHDAMYWYRQDPGQGLRLIYYSQIVNDFQKGDIAEGYSVSREKKESFPLTVTSAQKNPTAFYLCASRSAGGLPYEQYFGPGTRLTVT.

This clonotype has more than one count but fewer than ten. The rearrangement uses TRBV10-3 and TRBJ2-1; D may be TRBD2 (6 bases). The V gene's germline CDR1 is ENHRY and CDR2 SYGVKD. Trimming removed 2 bases at V and 4 bases at J, with 15 bases between. There are 16 residues in the CDR3. The CDR3 DNA reads as TGTGCCATCAGTGAGGTGACGGGAGCAGTATACAATGAGCAGTTCTTC. As protein: CAISEVTGAVYNEQFF.

This clonotype has only a few counts. The chain carries TRBV29-1 and TRBJ2-7, with TRBD2 matching over 7 bases. The V gene's germline CDR1 is SQVTM and CDR2 ANQGSEA. The J segment lost 2 bases and the V segment lost 6 bases, leaving 7 bases of the junction unmatched. CDR3 size: 13 residues. The CDR3 sequence: CSVRPGGTYEQYF. CDR3 DNA: TGCAGCGTCCGACCGGGAGGTACCTACGAGCAGTACTTC.

Only a few counts were recorded for this clonotype. The rearrangement links TRBV11-2 to TRBJ1-6; D is unclear. V was cut by 4 bases and J by 7 bases, with 14 bases left in between. The CDR3 is 15 residues long. Germline CDR1 and CDR2: SGHAT and FQNNGV. The CDR3 region has the DNA TGTGCCAGCAGCTCAGCCGGGAACGGAAATTCACCCCTCCACTTT. This codes for CASSSAGNGNSPLHF.

A few counts support this clonotype. The chain links TRBV15 to TRBJ2-1; the D is unclear. The CDR3 has 13 amino acids. Trimming stripped 3 bases from V and 7 bases from J, with 10 bases between. Per germline, CDR1 LNHNV and CDR2 YYDKDF (reference sequence). The CDR3 region has the DNA TGTGCCACCAGCAGGACGGACCTAAATGAGCAGTTCTTC. Its translation is CATSRTDLNEQFF.

This clonotype showed up just a few times. The rearrangement links TRBV6-2 or TRBV6-3 to TRBJ2-1; 8 bases line up with TRBD2. The CDR3 loop spans 15 amino acids. Trimming at V came to 8 bases and at J to 2 bases, leaving 8 bases not matched to a gene. Germline CDR1 MNHEY, CDR2 SVGEGT. The CDR3 protein is CASGSGTRAYNEQFF. The CDR3 nucleotides are TGTGCCAGCGGATCCGGGACTAGGGCCTACAATGAGCAGTTCTTC.

This clonotype occurred many times. The CDR3, as DNA: TGTGCCAGCCTCGGACTAGCGGGAGACGGGCCAGGCAATGAGCAGTTCTTC. This translates into CASLGLAGDGPGNEQFF. The rearrangement links TRBV27 to TRBJ2-1; 13 bases are shared with TRBD2. CDR1 and CDR2 from the germline V gene are MNHEY and SMNVEV (reference sequence). CDR3 size: 17 residues. The V segment lost 8 bases and the J segment 6 bases; nucleotides outside the gene matches: 13.

This clonotype has more than one count but fewer than ten. The chain is built from TRBV7-2 and TRBJ2-5; no reliable D call. Germline CDR1 SGHTA, CDR2 FQGNSA. This CDR3 has 13 amino acids. Trimming took 8 bases from V and 0 from J, leaving 10 bases between them. CDR3 nucleotides: TGTGCCAGCTCGGTGGCTTACCAAGAGACCCAGTACTTC. Translated, it gives CASSVAYQETQYF.

The table lists this clonotype with many counts. This chain links TRBV5-1 with TRBJ2-4; D gene unclear. Trimming stripped 4 bases from V and 8 bases from J, with 16 bases between. CDR3 length equals 14 residues. Germline assignment: CDR1 SGHRS and CDR2 YFSETQ. The CDR3: CASSEDAPRHIQYF. CDR3 DNA: TGCGCCAGCAGCGAGGACGCACCGAGACACATTCAGTACTTC.

Ten or more counts support this clonotype. The V call is TRBV7-2, the J call TRBJ2-5; D is possibly TRBD2 (5 bases). CDR1 SGHTA and CDR2 FQGNSA come from the germline V gene. The CDR3 totals 13 residues. The V gene lost 2 bases and the J gene lost 5 bases, with 9 bases spanning the gap. This chain's CDR3 is CASSLSRGETQYF. As DNA, the CDR3 is TGTGCCAGCAGCTTAAGTAGAGGGGAGACCCAGTACTTC.

This clonotype was observed a handful of times. The chain joins TRBV7-3 to TRBJ1-1; D might be TRBD1 (5 bases). Trimming took off 5 bases at V and 3 bases at J, with 13 bases between the two ends. The CDR3 is 14 residues long. CDR1 is SGHTA, CDR2 FQGTGA, per germline. CDR3 residues: CASSAQGSDTEAFF. As DNA, the CDR3 is TGTGCCAGCAGCGCGCAGGGAAGCGACACTGAAGCTTTCTTT.

This clonotype was picked up many times. The gene calls are TRBV18 and TRBJ1-1, with 10 bases identical to TRBD1. The CDR3 is made up of 13 amino acids. V trimming: 6 bases; J trimming: 7 bases; junction bases outside the gene matches: 5. Looked up from germline, CDR1 is KGHSH and CDR2 is LQKENI. In DNA, the CDR3 is TGTGCCAGCTCGTCGGGACAGGGGTTTGAAGCTTTCTTT. Translation gives CASSSGQGFEAFF.

This clonotype occurred once. V usage is TRBV4-3 and J usage is TRBJ2-2; tentatively, D is TRBD2 (6 bases). Germline CDR1 and CDR2: LGHNA and YSLEER. With 4 bases removed from V and 0 bases from J, the gap between germline ends came to 9 bases. The CDR3 length is 15 residues. The CDR3 nucleotides are TGCGCCAGCAGCCGCGGGGCGACGAACACCGGGGAGCTGTTTTTT. Translation gives CASSRGATNTGELFF.

CDR3 region: CASSSPGKPYEQYF. In nucleotides, the CDR3 is TGTGCCAGCAGCTCGCCGGGGAAGCCCTACGAGCAGTACTTC. The V call is TRBV7-6, the J call TRBJ2-7, with D possibly matching TRBD2 (5 bases). CDR3 length: 14 residues. The V gene lost 4 bases and the J gene lost 2 bases, with 12 bases spanning the gap. CDR1 SGHVS and CDR2 FNYEAQ come from the germline V gene. The whole variable domain, remainder taken from reference TRBV7-6 and TRBJ2-7, is GAGVSQSPRYKVTKRGQDVALRCDPISGHVSLYWYRQALGQGPEFLTYFNYEAQQDKSGLPNDRFSAERPEGSISTLTIQRTEQRDSAMYRCASSSPGKPYEQYFGPGTRLTVT.

On this clonotype: A read error may explain this, as a much larger clone is one base away. In nucleotides, the CDR3 is TGTGCCGCCAGTGAACTAAGCAGGGGGTGGGAGACCCAGTACTTC. Translation: CAASELSRGWETQYF. The chain combines TRBV24-1 with TRBJ2-5; the match to TRBD1 covers 7 bases. Germline assignment: CDR1 KGHDR and CDR2 SFDVKD. The CDR3 spans 15 residues.

The gene calls are TRBV6-1 and TRBJ2-2, with 8 bases matching TRBD2. This CDR3 has 14 residues. With 6 bases clipped from V and 3 bases from J, the junction kept 3 bases outside the gene matches. The V gene's germline CDR1 is MNHNS and CDR2 SASEGT. CDR3 sequence reads: CASRLAEYTGELFF. The DNA of the CDR3 is TGTGCCAGCAGACTAGCGGAATACACCGGGGAGCTGTTTTTT.

A note on this clonotype: At one end the junction does not follow the germline gene, possibly because of a read error. This chain connects TRBV7-7 to TRBJ2-3; D ambiguous. Per the germline V gene, CDR1 is SSHAT and CDR2 is FNYEAQ (reference sequence). The CDR3 has 13 residues. CDR3 nucleotide sequence: TGTGCTAGCAGCGTGGCACGCACAGATACGCAGTATTTT. It specifies CASSVARTDTQYF.

This clonotype was counted at least ten times. The rearrangement joins TRBV7-2 to TRBJ2-5; TRBD1 matches at 7 bases. Losses at the gene ends were 4 bases for V and 5 bases for J; bases not matched to a gene: 13. The CDR3 loop spans 16 amino acids. Germline lookup yields CDR1 SGHTA and CDR2 FQGNSA. This chain's CDR3 is CASSSRQGEGRETQYF. CDR3 DNA: TGTGCCAGCAGCTCCCGACAGGGTGAGGGTCGGGAGACCCAGTACTTC.

This clonotype was observed a few times. The junction differs from germline at one of its ends, possibly a read error. The rearrangement joins TRBV30 to TRBJ2-3, with TRBD2 matching over 9 bases. Per the germline V gene, CDR1 is GTSNPN and CDR2 is SVGIG (reference sequence). This CDR3 is built from 15 residues. This chain's CDR3 is CAWSGRGGDPDTRYF. CDR3 DNA: TGTGCCTGGAGTGGGCGGGGGGGAGATCCAGATACGCGGTATTTT. Variable domain in full (rest from reference TRBV30 and TRBJ2-3): SQTIHQWPATLVQPVGSPLSLECTVEGTSNPNLYWYRQAAGRGLQLLFYSVGIGQISSEVPQNLSASRPQDRQFILSSKKLLLSDSGFYLCAWSGRGGDPDTRYFGPGTRLTVL.

This clonotype showed up many times. The chain is built from TRBV29-1 and TRBJ2-7; weak D call: TRBD2 (5 bases). From germline, CDR1 is SQVTM and CDR2 ANQGSEA. Trimming took 3 bases from V and 0 from J, leaving 9 bases between them. This CDR3 is built from 13 residues. The CDR3 DNA follows: TGCAGCGTTGACACCGGGGACTCCTACGAGCAGTACTTC. This codes for CSVDTGDSYEQYF.

The chain has TRBV20-1 and TRBJ2-1; 9 bases map to TRBD2. CDR3 length: 16 amino acids. The trim removed 0 bases at V and 3 bases at J, leaving 6 bases unmatched. Germline V gene sequence: CDR1 DFQATT, CDR2 SNEGSKA (reference sequence). The CDR3 loop reads CSARDYSGSFYNEQFF. Here the CDR3 DNA reads TGCAGTGCTAGAGATTATAGCGGGAGTTTCTACAATGAGCAGTTCTTC.

This sequence joins TRBV7-8 and TRBJ1-5; D gene ambiguous. The germline CDR1 and CDR2 sequences are SGHVS and FQNEAQ. The CDR3 sequence is 15 residues long. V gave up 3 bases and J gave up 2 bases, with 11 bases separating them. The CDR3 loop is CASSLKVLGNQPQHF. The CDR3 nucleotides read TGTGCCAGCAGCTTGAAGGTATTGGGCAATCAGCCCCAGCATTTT. The full variable domain, completed using reference TRBV7-8 and TRBJ1-5, is GAGVSQSPRYKVAKRGQDVALRCDPISGHVSLFWYQQALGQGPEFLTYFQNEAQLDKSGLPSDRFFAERPEGSVSTLKIQRTQQEDSAVYLCASSLKVLGNQPQHFGDGTRLSIL.

Many counts were recorded for this clonotype. This chain uses TRBV30 with TRBJ2-4; TRBD1 aligns across 7 bases. This CDR3 spans 14 amino acids. J lost 1 base, V lost 2 bases, and 2 bases had no gene match. CDR1 GTSNPN and CDR2 SVGIG come from the germline V gene (reference sequence). The CDR3 coding sequence is TGTGCCTGGAGTACAGGGGAGGCCAAAAACATTCAGTACTTC. Protein: CAWSTGEAKNIQYF. The full variable domain, with the rest looked up from reference TRBV30 and TRBJ2-4, is SQTIHQWPATLVQPVGSPLSLECTVEGTSNPNLYWYRQAAGRGLQLLFYSVGIGQISSEVPQNLSASRPQDRQFILSSKKLLLSDSGFYLCAWSTGEAKNIQYFGAGTRLSVL.